Shown below are 26 T cell receptor beta chains from a single sample sequenced in a study of shared clonotypes between healthy human individuals. Assay: immunoSEQ multiplex PCR; the TCRdb copy retains only in-frame clones and omits some. Counted here are about 1.5 million clones, 98% occurring once; the ten biggest clones make up approximately 0.44%. Sequenced: naive CD4+ T cells sorted from blood. As to subset: CD45RA+ positively selected. The receptors originated from a man aged 25 to 40 in good health.

The chain is built from TRBV6-5 and TRBJ1-5; no firm D call. Trimming cost V 6 bases and J 0 bases, with 12 bases left between them. The CDR3 covers 15 residues. Germline lookup yields CDR1 MNHEY and CDR2 SVGAGI. The CDR3: CASSDLINSNQPQHF. The CDR3, as DNA: TGTGCCAGCAGCGATTTAATAAATAGCAATCAGCCCCAGCATTTT.

This chain connects TRBV5-4 to TRBJ2-7; 11 positions match TRBD2. The ends lost 4 bases at V and 6 bases at J; junction bases unmatched: 9. The length of the CDR3 is 15 residues. The germline gives CDR1 SGHNT, CDR2 YYREEE (reference sequence). DNA for the CDR3: TGTGCCAGCAGCCTCGGGCCGGGACTAGCGGCCGAGCAGTACTTC. Translation gives CASSLGPGLAAEQYF.

CDR3 DNA sequence: TGTGCCAGCAGCTTAAACGAAGGCCGAGAAGAGACCCAGTACTTC. The encoded protein is CASSLNEGREETQYF. The V call is TRBV7-2, the J call TRBJ2-5; D remains ambiguous. With 2 bases removed from V and 3 bases from J, the gap between germline ends came to 13 bases. The CDR3 spans 15 residues. The germline V gene encodes CDR1 SGHTA and CDR2 FQGNSA.

In its sample, this clone was seen once. J is TRBJ1-3 and V is TRBV19, with D possibly being TRBD1 (5 bases). CDR3 size: 19 residues. Trimming removed 6 bases from V and 0 bases from J, with 24 bases in between. CDR1 is LNHDA and CDR2 is SQIVND in the germline V gene (reference sequence). This CDR3 reads CASSPLLGTAVNSGNTIYF. In DNA, the CDR3 is TGTGCCAGTAGCCCACTCCTTGGGACGGCAGTCAACTCTGGAAACACCATATATTTT.

The V and J genes are TRBV5-1 and TRBJ2-1, with TRBD2 matching 13 bases. Germline V gene lookup returns CDR1 SGHRS and CDR2 YFSETQ. This CDR3 comprises 14 residues. V lost 8 bases, J lost 6 bases, and 5 bases stayed unmatched. DNA of the CDR3: TGCGCCAGTCAGCGACTAGCGGGAGGCAATGAGCAGTTCTTC. The encoded protein is CASQRLAGGNEQFF.

Worth noting for this clone: This CDR3 is also generated by other DNA sequences in the sample. V usage is TRBV6-5 and J usage is TRBJ2-7; D call uncertain. This CDR3 comprises 11 residues. CDR1 is MNHEY and CDR2 is SVGAGI in the germline V gene. V lost 6 bases to trimming and J lost 3 bases, with 6 bases between them. This CDR3 is CASSFNYEQYF. As DNA, the CDR3 is TGTGCCAGCAGCTTCAACTACGAGCAGTACTTC.

V and J are TRBV15 and TRBJ2-1; D is unclear. The CDR3 runs 16 residues. In germline, CDR1 is LNHNV, CDR2 YYDKDF (reference sequence). The germline V and J ends were trimmed by 0 bases and 0 bases, with 9 bases remaining between them. In DNA form, the CDR3 reads TGTGCCACCAGCAGAGATGGGCGAAGCTCCTACAATGAGCAGTTCTTC. Translation gives CATSRDGRSSYNEQFF.

The chain combines TRBV7-8 with TRBJ2-5; 7 positions agree with TRBD2. CDR1 and CDR2 (germline): SGHVS, FQNEAQ. J was trimmed by 7 bases and V by 2 bases; bases with no gene match: 7. This CDR3 has 14 residues. CDR3 sequence: CASSLTTSAGTQYF. The CDR3 DNA sequence: TGTGCCAGCAGCTTAACTACTAGCGCGGGGACCCAGTACTTC.

The chain carries TRBV10-3 and TRBJ2-3; TRBD2 matches 10 bases. Trimming cost V 6 bases and J 1 base; bases outside gene matches: 10. This CDR3 comprises 17 residues. Germline V gene data show CDR1 as ENHRY and CDR2 as SYGVKD. The CDR3, as DNA: TGTGCCATCAGCGCGCTAGCGGGAGTAATCGGCACAGATACGCAGTATTTT. Translated: CAISALAGVIGTDTQYF.

This sequence joins TRBV7-9 and TRBJ2-5; TRBD2 aligns across 9 bases. Trimming removed 5 bases from V and 5 bases from J; junction bases left unmatched: 9. There are 15 residues in the CDR3. Germline V gene data show CDR1 as SEHNR and CDR2 as FQNEAQ (reference sequence). For the CDR3, the DNA is TGTGCCAGCAGCGGGATAGCGGGAGAACTGGAGACCCAGTACTTC. Its translation: CASSGIAGELETQYF.

As to this clone: Other DNA sequences from this sample encode an identical CDR3 as well. The rearrangement joins TRBV28 to TRBJ2-7; D gene uncertain. Trimming removed 6 bases at V and 3 bases at J, with 9 bases between. The germline V gene has CDR1 MDHEN and CDR2 SYDVKM. The CDR3 runs to 12 residues. CDR3 bases: TGTGCCAGCAGCCGAAAAATCTACGAGCAGTACTTC. It codes for CASSRKIYEQYF.

The gene calls are TRBV19 and TRBJ1-2; 11 bases fit TRBD1. The CDR3 is made up of 15 amino acids. CDR1 and CDR2 from the germline V gene are LNHDA and SQIVND (reference sequence). V gave up 5 bases and J gave up 8 bases; unmatched junction bases: 10. The CDR3 loop is CASSEGTGGALGYTF. In DNA, the CDR3 is TGTGCCAGTAGTGAAGGGACAGGGGGAGCCTTGGGCTACACCTTC. Full variable domain (remainder filled in from reference TRBV19 and TRBJ1-2): DGGITQSPKYLFRKEGQNVTLSCEQNLNHDAMYWYRQDPGQGLRLIYYSQIVNDFQKGDIAEGYSVSREKKESFPLTVTSAQKNPTAFYLCASSEGTGGALGYTFGSGTRLTVV.

The chain employs TRBV6-1 and TRBJ1-2; unclear D gene. The germline V gene encodes CDR1 MNHNS and CDR2 SASEGT. This CDR3 spans 15 amino acids. V lost 1 base and J lost 2, with 11 bases in between. CDR3 region: CASSEGLPRNYGYTF. The CDR3 DNA follows: TGTGCCAGCAGTGAAGGGCTACCTAGGAACTATGGCTACACCTTC.

The chain couples TRBV6-5 to TRBJ1-5; 10 bases line up with TRBD1. In germline, CDR1 is MNHEY, CDR2 SVGAGI. The CDR3 has 14 residues. V was clipped by 5 bases and J by 6 bases; unmatched bases: 4. The CDR3: CASSPRDRGQPQHF. For the CDR3, the DNA is TGTGCCAGCAGTCCCCGGGACAGGGGTCAGCCCCAGCATTTT.

The rearrangement links TRBV7-2 to TRBJ2-2; 10 bases are a match to TRBD2. CDR1 is SGHTA and CDR2 is FQGNSA in the germline V gene. Trimming took 2 bases from V and 1 from J; bases not matched to a gene: 7. This CDR3 is built from 18 residues. DNA of the CDR3: TGTGCCAGCAGCTTAATCCCTAGCGGGAGTTGGAACACCGGGGAGCTGTTTTTT. This codes for CASSLIPSGSWNTGELFF.

The rearrangement joins TRBV5-4 to TRBJ1-1, with a possible D match to TRBD1 (5 bases). Germline CDR1 is SGHNT and CDR2 is YYREEE (reference sequence). V dropped 2 bases and J dropped 2 bases, with 10 bases sitting between them. This CDR3 contains 14 residues. The CDR3 protein is CASSFLQANTEAFF. In DNA form, the CDR3 reads TGTGCCAGCAGCTTCTTACAGGCAAACACTGAAGCTTTCTTT.

The chain has TRBV2 and TRBJ1-3; TRBD1 matches at 7 bases. V lost 11 bases and J lost 0; bases outside the gene matches: 1. This CDR3 has 12 amino acids. Germline values: CDR1 SNHLY, CDR2 FYNNEI. The CDR3 protein is CAQGGSGNTIYF. The DNA for the CDR3 is TGTGCCCAGGGGGGCTCTGGAAACACCATATATTTT.

This clone was detected only once. The genes are TRBV10-2 and TRBJ1-5; the D is unclear. Germline V lookup: CDR1 WSHSY, CDR2 SAAADI. Trimming removed 3 bases from V and 10 bases from J, with 16 bases in between. This CDR3 has 14 amino acids. This CDR3 is CASSDLVVGLPQHF. For the CDR3, the DNA is TGCGCCAGCAGTGATCTGGTAGTGGGCCTACCCCAGCATTTT.

The CDR3 DNA sequence: TGTGCCAGTAGTACTTGGGACAGCGCTTTCTATGGCTACACCTTC. It encodes CASSTWDSAFYGYTF. The rearrangement joins TRBV19 to TRBJ1-2; TRBD1 matches 7 bases. The V gene end was trimmed by 4 bases and the J gene end by 4 bases; junction bases not matched to a gene: 9. CDR1 and CDR2 from the germline V gene are LNHDA and SQIVND (reference sequence). The CDR3 totals 15 residues.

This clone is a singleton in its sample. V and J are TRBV19 and TRBJ2-6; unclear D gene. The germline gives CDR1 LNHDA, CDR2 SQIVND (reference sequence). The CDR3 totals 13 residues. V shed 11 bases and J shed 0 bases, with 8 bases lying between them. CDR3: CACYSSGANVLTF. The CDR3 DNA is TGTGCCTGCTATAGCTCTGGGGCCAACGTCCTGACTTTC.

The chain recombines TRBV27 with TRBJ2-7; 8 bases align to TRBD2. The CDR3 contains 15 residues. Germline V gene sequence: CDR1 MNHEY, CDR2 SMNVEV (reference sequence). V lost 4 bases, J lost 2 bases, and 7 bases stayed unmatched. CDR3 in amino acids: CASSYRSTSAYEQYF. As DNA, the CDR3 is TGTGCCAGCAGTTATCGATCGACTAGCGCCTACGAGCAGTACTTC.

This chain links TRBV7-2 with TRBJ1-2; D is undetermined. The V and J ends lost 5 bases and 2 bases respectively, with 18 bases between them. This CDR3 region has 16 residues. Germline V gene lookup returns CDR1 SGHTA and CDR2 FQGNSA. CDR3 nucleotides: TGTGCCAGCAGCCCCTCGGGCGGGGTATCAAACTATGGCTACACCTTC. It translates to CASSPSGGVSNYGYTF.

The rearrangement joins TRBV7-2 to TRBJ2-1; 11 bases are a match to TRBD2. Per germline, CDR1 SGHTA and CDR2 FQGNSA. The CDR3 contains 18 residues. V trimming: 8 bases; J trimming: 6 bases; junction bases outside the gene matches: 18. Written as DNA, the CDR3 is TGTGCCAGCTTCCTGGTGGTAGCGGGAGGGTCCTTAAGCAATGAGCAGTTCTTC. Translating it yields CASFLVVAGGSLSNEQFF.

The J gene is TRBJ2-2, the V gene TRBV2, with D hard to call. The CDR3 runs to 17 residues. Germline CDR1 and CDR2: SNHLY and FYNNEI. The ends were cut back, 4 bases at V and 1 base at J, with 16 bases in the middle. CDR3 nucleotides: TGTGCCAGCAGTGGGTCCCTACACCTATTGAACACCGGGGAGCTGTTTTTT. This encodes CASSGSLHLLNTGELFF.

The chain uses TRBV6-1 and TRBJ1-5, with D uncertain. The V gene's germline CDR1 is MNHNS and CDR2 SASEGT. The CDR3 contains 15 residues. Trimming pared 2 bases from V and 5 bases from J, leaving 13 bases between. This CDR3 is CASSEIVQTYQPQHF. In DNA, the CDR3 is TGTGCCAGCAGTGAAATCGTCCAAACCTATCAGCCCCAGCATTTT.

The V call is TRBV5-1, the J call TRBJ2-1, with TRBD2 identical over 11 bases. Germline CDR1 and CDR2: SGHRS and YFSETQ. With V trimmed by 0 bases and J by 7 bases, 6 bases remained unmatched. The CDR3 runs 16 residues. CDR3 nucleotide sequence: TGCGCCAGCAGCTTGGAGGGACTAGCGGTCTGGAATGAGCAGTTCTTC. Translation: CASSLEGLAVWNEQFF.